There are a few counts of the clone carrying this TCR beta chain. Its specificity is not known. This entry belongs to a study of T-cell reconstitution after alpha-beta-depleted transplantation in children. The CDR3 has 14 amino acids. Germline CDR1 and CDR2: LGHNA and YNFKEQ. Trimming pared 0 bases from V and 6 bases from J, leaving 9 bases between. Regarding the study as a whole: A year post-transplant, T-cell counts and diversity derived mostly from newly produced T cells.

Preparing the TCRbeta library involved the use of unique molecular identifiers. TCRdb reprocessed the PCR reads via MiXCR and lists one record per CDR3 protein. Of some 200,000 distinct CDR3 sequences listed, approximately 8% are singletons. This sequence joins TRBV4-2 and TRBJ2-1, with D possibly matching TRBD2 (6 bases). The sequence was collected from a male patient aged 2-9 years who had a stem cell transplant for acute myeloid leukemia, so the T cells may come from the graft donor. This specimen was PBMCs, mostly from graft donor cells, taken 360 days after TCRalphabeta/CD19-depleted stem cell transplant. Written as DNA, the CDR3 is TGTGCCAGCAGCCAAGATCTGGGAGGCAATGAGCAGTTCTTC. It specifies CASSQDLGGNEQFF.